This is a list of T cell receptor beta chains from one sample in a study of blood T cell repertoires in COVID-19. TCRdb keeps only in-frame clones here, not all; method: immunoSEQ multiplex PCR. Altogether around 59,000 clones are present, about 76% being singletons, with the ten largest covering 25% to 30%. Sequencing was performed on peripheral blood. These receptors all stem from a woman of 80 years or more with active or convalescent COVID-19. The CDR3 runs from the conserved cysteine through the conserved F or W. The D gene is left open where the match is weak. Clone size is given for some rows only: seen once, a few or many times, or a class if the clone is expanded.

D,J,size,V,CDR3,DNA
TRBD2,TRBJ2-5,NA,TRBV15,CATSREGGQETQYF,TGTGCCACCAGCAGAGAGGGGGGGCAAGAGACCCAGTACTTC
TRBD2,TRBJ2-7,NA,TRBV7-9,CASSPGTRQVHEQYF,TGTGCCAGCAGCCCAGGGACTAGACAGGTCCACGAGCAGTACTTC
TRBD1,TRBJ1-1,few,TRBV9,CASSVEQGTEAFF,TGTGCCAGCAGCGTAGAACAGGGGACTGAAGCTTTCTTT
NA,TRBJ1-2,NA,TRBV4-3,CASSQVDSNYGYTF,TGCGCCAGCAGCCAAGTGGACAGCAACTATGGCTACACCTTC
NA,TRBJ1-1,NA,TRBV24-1,CATSDHDGMNTEAFF,TGTGCCACCAGTGATCACGACGGGATGAACACTGAAGCTTTCTTT
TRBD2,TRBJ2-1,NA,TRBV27,CASTLRGGVHNEQFF,TGTGCCAGCACCCTTCGGGGGGGGGTCCACAATGAGCAGTTCTTC
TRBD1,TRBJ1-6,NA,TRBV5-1,CASSLVPTQGSNSPLHF,TGCGCCAGCAGCTTGGTACCCACACAGGGGTCCAATTCACCCCTCCACTTT
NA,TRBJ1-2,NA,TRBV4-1,CASSQEWDTRTYGYTF,TGCGCCAGCAGCCAAGAGTGGGACACGAGGACTTATGGCTACACCTTC
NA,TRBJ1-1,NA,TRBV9,CASSVAGGVGTEAFF,TGTGCCAGCAGCGTAGCTGGAGGGGTTGGCACTGAAGCTTTCTTT
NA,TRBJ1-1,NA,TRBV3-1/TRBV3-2,CASSQGLRNTEAFF,TGTGCCAGCAGCCAGGGACTGAGGAACACTGAAGCTTTCTTT
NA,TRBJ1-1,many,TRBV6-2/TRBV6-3,CASSPGQLIVNTEAFF,TGTGCCAGCAGTCCCGGACAGCTGATAGTGAACACTGAAGCTTTCTTT
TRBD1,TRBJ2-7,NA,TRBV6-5,CASSRGQGREYEQYF,TGTGCCAGCAGTCGCGGACAGGGTAGAGAGTACGAGCAGTACTTC
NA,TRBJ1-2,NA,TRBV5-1,CASSLSPVNYGYTF,TGCGCCAGCAGCTTGTCGCCAGTTAACTATGGCTACACCTTC
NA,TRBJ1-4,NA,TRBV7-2,CASSRRGTVGEKLFF,TGTGCCAGCAGCCGCAGGGGCACCGTGGGCGAAAAACTGTTTTTT
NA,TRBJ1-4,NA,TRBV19,CATKQSATNEKLFF,TGTGCCACAAAACAATCTGCAACTAATGAAAAACTGTTTTTT
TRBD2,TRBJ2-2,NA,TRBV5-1,CASSLIPSGGDARGELFF,TGCGCCAGCAGCTTGATTCCTAGCGGGGGGGACGCACGCGGGGAGCTGTTTTTT
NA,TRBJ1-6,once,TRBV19,CASARAAAGLGSPLHF,TGTGCCAGTGCCCGGGCCGCGGCAGGGCTAGGTTCACCCCTCCACTTT
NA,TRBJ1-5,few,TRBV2,CASSNLGGTISNQPQHF,TGTGCCAGCAGTAATCTGGGAGGGACCATCAGCAATCAGCCCCAGCATTTT
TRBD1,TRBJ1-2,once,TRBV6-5,CASSYGTGNYGYTF,TGTGCCAGCAGTTACGGGACAGGGAACTATGGCTACACCTTC
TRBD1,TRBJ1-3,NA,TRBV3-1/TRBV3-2,CASSQPPGTELSGNTIYF,TGTGCCAGCAGCCAACCTCCCGGGACAGAACTCTCTGGAAACACCATATATTTT
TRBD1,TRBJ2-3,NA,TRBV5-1,CASSPPDRAGTDTQYF,TGCGCCAGCAGCCCGCCGGACAGGGCTGGCACAGATACGCAGTATTTT
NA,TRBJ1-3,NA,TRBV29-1,CSVSSSGNTIYF,TGCAGCGTTTCGAGCTCTGGAAACACCATATATTTT
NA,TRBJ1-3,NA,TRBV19,CASSVQFSGNTIYF,TGTGCCAGTAGTGTACAGTTCTCTGGAAACACCATATATTTT
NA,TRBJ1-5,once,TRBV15,CATQGGGNQPQHF,TGTGCCACCCAAGGGGGGGGCAATCAGCCCCAGCATTTT
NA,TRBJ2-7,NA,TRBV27,CASSFSSSYEQYF,TGTGCCAGCAGTTTTTCCAGCTCCTACGAGCAGTACTTC
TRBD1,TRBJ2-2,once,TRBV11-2,CASSLWDREGGELFF,TGTGCCAGCAGCTTATGGGACAGGGAGGGCGGGGAGCTGTTTTTT
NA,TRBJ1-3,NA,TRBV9,CASRGAGNTIYF,TGTGCCAGCAGGGGCGCTGGAAACACCATATATTTT
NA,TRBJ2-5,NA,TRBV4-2,CASSQDYKGAETQYF,TGTGCCAGCAGCCAAGATTATAAAGGGGCTGAGACCCAGTACTTC
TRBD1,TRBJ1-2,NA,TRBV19,CATLPGQGGGYTF,TGTGCCACCCTCCCGGGACAGGGAGGTGGCTACACCTTC
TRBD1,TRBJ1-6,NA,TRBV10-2,CASRKSGQGGSPLHF,TGCGCCAGCAGAAAAAGTGGACAGGGCGGTTCACCCCTCCACTTT
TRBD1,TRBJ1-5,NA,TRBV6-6,CASSSPDRDNQPQHF,TGTGCCAGCAGTTCCCCGGACAGGGACAATCAGCCCCAGCATTTT
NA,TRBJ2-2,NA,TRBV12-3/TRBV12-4,CASSQGYTGELFF,TGTGCCAGCAGCCAGGGGTACACCGGGGAGCTGTTTTTT
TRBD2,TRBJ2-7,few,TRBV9,CASSPLFGGGTDEQYF,TGTGCCAGCAGCCCCCTTTTTGGGGGGGGGACCGACGAGCAGTACTTC
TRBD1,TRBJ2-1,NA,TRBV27,CASLKQGLSSEQFF,TGTGCCAGCCTAAAACAGGGGTTATCGAGTGAGCAGTTCTTC
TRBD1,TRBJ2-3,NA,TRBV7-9,CASSSGTDSDTQYF,TGTGCCAGCAGCTCCGGGACAGATTCAGATACGCAGTATTTT